This T cell receptor beta chain was obtained from a study of blood T cells in healthy people across ages. With respect to this clonotype: As yet, its antigen is unknown.

Study findings and constraints: The diversity estimates, figures obtained from one million T cells, were considered underestimates.

This CDR3 is 12 amino acids long. CDR1 SGHVS and CDR2 FNYEAQ come from the germline V gene. Combining a sample-barcoded 5' primer with a J-beta primer mix, a second PCR ran for roughly 7 to 11 cycles. Using its own MiXCR run on the 5' RACE reads, TCRdb lists one record per CDR3 protein. The table has around 520,000 distinct CDR3 sequences, 25% to 35% seen once; the top ten hold 3% to 4.5%. This sample also belongs to another study, concerning T cells of mothers and their children. This second study notes: Relative to unrelated pairs, biologically related mother-child dyads exhibited marginally greater, non-significant overlap.

The clonotype originates from a boy aged 2-9 years in good health. The material sequenced was blood. This sequence joins TRBV7-6 and TRBJ2-5; D is undetermined. The J call may be mistaken, given a closer DNA end match to TRBJ2-1. The CDR3 region is CASSSLMDEQFF. CDR3 nucleotides: TGTGCCAGCAGCTCTTTGATGGATGAGCAGTTCTTC.